The source of this TCR beta chain is a study of shared clonotypes between healthy human individuals. For each subset, genomic DNA was distributed in equal portions over several immunoSEQ plates. The protocol was immunoSEQ multiplex PCR, while the TCRdb copy is restricted to in-frame clones and leaves out a portion. The table shows roughly 2.5 million clones, with just over 90% occurring only once. V lost 4 bases, J lost 4 bases, and 9 bases lay in between. There are 12 residues in the CDR3. The germline V gene has CDR1 SGHDT and CDR2 YYEEEE. The chain joins TRBV5-6 to TRBJ2-7; no clear D gene. The source material was naive CD4+ T cells sorted from blood. Subset noted: CD45RA+ positively selected. This TCR came from a man younger than 30 in good health. The CDR3 nucleotides read TGTGCCAGCAGCCGGAGTGAATACGAGCAGTACTTC. Translation gives CASSRSEYEQYF.